This is a list of T cell receptor beta chains from one sample in a study of blood T cell repertoires in COVID-19. Repertoires were generated with immunoSEQ multiplex PCR, while TCRdb's copy carries only in-frame clones and drops some. Among more than 200,000 clones, 84% were seen once, and the ten largest hold roughly a tenth. The sample comprised peripheral blood. The origin of the receptors is a woman of 80 years or more with COVID-19, enrolled during active disease. Each CDR3 is given with its conserved first and last residue. The D gene is left open where the match is weak. Some rows have no size entry. The others give once, few or many, or a class for an expanded clone.

j_gene: TRBJ1-1
d_gene: NA
abundance: NA
v_gene: TRBV9
CDR3nt: TGTGCCAGCAGCGTATCAGATTACACTGAAGCTTTCTTT
CDR3aa: CASSVSDYTEAFF

j_gene: TRBJ1-3
d_gene: NA
abundance: NA
v_gene: TRBV28
CDR3nt: TGTGCCAGCAGTCCCGGGACACGTGGAAACACCATATATTTT
CDR3aa: CASSPGTRGNTIYF

j_gene: TRBJ1-1
d_gene: NA
abundance: few
v_gene: TRBV28
CDR3nt: TGTGCCAGTGACACTGCGAACACTGAAGCTTTCTTT
CDR3aa: CASDTANTEAFF

j_gene: TRBJ1-2
d_gene: NA
abundance: NA
v_gene: TRBV28
CDR3nt: TGTGCCAGCAGTTTAAGGGGCAGATCACATGGCTACACCTTC
CDR3aa: CASSLRGRSHGYTF

j_gene: TRBJ2-2
d_gene: NA
abundance: NA
v_gene: TRBV4-3
CDR3nt: TGCGCCAGCAGCCAAATTTTTGGGCAGGGCGGGGAGCTGTTTTTT
CDR3aa: CASSQIFGQGGELFF

j_gene: TRBJ1-5
d_gene: NA
abundance: NA
v_gene: TRBV7-8
CDR3nt: TGTGCCAGCAGCTTAGATACAGCCTACAATCAGCCCCAGCATTTT
CDR3aa: CASSLDTAYNQPQHF

j_gene: TRBJ2-1
d_gene: TRBD1
abundance: NA
v_gene: TRBV28
CDR3nt: TGTGCCAGCAGTGCCCGGGACAGGGAAATCTTC
CDR3aa: CASSARDREIF

j_gene: TRBJ1-5
d_gene: NA
abundance: few
v_gene: TRBV7-9
CDR3nt: TGTGCCAGCACCCACGGGGATGAAAGTCAGCCCCAGCATTTT
CDR3aa: CASTHGDESQPQHF

j_gene: TRBJ1-2
d_gene: TRBD1
abundance: NA
v_gene: TRBV5-6
CDR3nt: TGTGCCAGCAGCCTGGACAGGCCCTATGGCTACACCTTC
CDR3aa: CASSLDRPYGYTF

j_gene: TRBJ2-7
d_gene: TRBD2
abundance: NA
v_gene: TRBV10-3
CDR3nt: TGTGCCATCAGGATAGCGGGGGCTGGATACGAGCAGTACTTC
CDR3aa: CAIRIAGAGYEQYF

j_gene: TRBJ1-4
d_gene: NA
abundance: NA
v_gene: TRBV2
CDR3nt: TGTGCCAGCAGTGGGATTGGACAGGAAAAACTGTTTTTT
CDR3aa: CASSGIGQEKLFF

j_gene: TRBJ2-3
d_gene: TRBD1
abundance: NA
v_gene: TRBV5-1
CDR3nt: TGCGCCAGCCGGGGAGGGACAGGGGGACCCGATACGCAGTATTTT
CDR3aa: CASRGGTGGPDTQYF

j_gene: TRBJ2-3
d_gene: TRBD2
abundance: NA
v_gene: TRBV30
CDR3nt: TGTGCCTCATCCCGCGGGGGGGCCTTAGCAGATACGCAGTATTTT
CDR3aa: CASSRGGALADTQYF

j_gene: TRBJ2-7
d_gene: NA
abundance: NA
v_gene: TRBV21-1
CDR3nt: TGTGCCAGCAGCAGAGGCTGCTCCTACGAGCAGTACTTC
CDR3aa: CASSRGCSYEQYF

j_gene: TRBJ1-2
d_gene: NA
abundance: NA
v_gene: TRBV18
CDR3nt: TGTGCCAGCTCACCAGAGGCAGTCACTAACTATGGCTACACCTTC
CDR3aa: CASSPEAVTNYGYTF

j_gene: TRBJ2-7
d_gene: NA
abundance: NA
v_gene: TRBV28
CDR3nt: TGTGCCAGCAGGACACAGGGTTACGAGCAGTACTTC
CDR3aa: CASRTQGYEQYF

j_gene: TRBJ2-7
d_gene: NA
abundance: NA
v_gene: TRBV20-1
CDR3nt: TGCAGTGCGGAGAGTCTGTACGAGCAGTACTTC
CDR3aa: CSAESLYEQYF

j_gene: TRBJ2-3
d_gene: NA
abundance: NA
v_gene: TRBV29-1
CDR3nt: TGCAGCGTTGAAGTGTTCGGCACAGATACGCAGTATTTT
CDR3aa: CSVEVFGTDTQYF

j_gene: TRBJ1-2
d_gene: NA
abundance: NA
v_gene: TRBV7-2
CDR3nt: TGTGCCAGCAGCTCTAAAGGTGGGGGGGGCACGAACTATGGCTACACCTTC
CDR3aa: CASSSKGGGGTNYGYTF

j_gene: TRBJ1-2
d_gene: NA
abundance: NA
v_gene: TRBV20-1
CDR3nt: TGCAGTGCTACTAGTAGGGGTGGCTACACCTTC
CDR3aa: CSATSRGGYTF